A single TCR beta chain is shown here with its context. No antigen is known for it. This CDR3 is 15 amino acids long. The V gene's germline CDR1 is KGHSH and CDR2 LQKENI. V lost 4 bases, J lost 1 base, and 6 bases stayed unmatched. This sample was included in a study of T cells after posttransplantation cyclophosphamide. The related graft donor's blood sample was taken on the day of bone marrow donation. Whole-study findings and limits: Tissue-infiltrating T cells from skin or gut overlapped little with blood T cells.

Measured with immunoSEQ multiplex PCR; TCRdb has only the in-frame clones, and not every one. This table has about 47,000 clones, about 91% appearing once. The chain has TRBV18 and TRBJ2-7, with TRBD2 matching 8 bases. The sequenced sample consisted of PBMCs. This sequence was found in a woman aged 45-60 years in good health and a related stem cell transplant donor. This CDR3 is CASSRLGGESYEQYF. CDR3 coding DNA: TGTGCCAGCTCACGACTCGGGGGGGAGTCCTACGAGCAGTACTTC.